This TCR beta chain originates from a study of Ad26.COV2.S vaccination and SARS-CoV-2 variants. Overall study findings and caveats: CD8+ and CD4+ T cells specific for spike reportedly responded with substantial breadth after vaccination.

The germline CDR1 and CDR2 sequences are SGDLS and YYNGEE. The CDR3 loop spans 13 amino acids. Trimming took off 0 bases at V and 10 bases at J, with 11 bases between the two ends. TCRdb keeps only in-frame clones here, not all; method: immunoSEQ multiplex PCR. The sample records roughly 400,000 clones, 75% to 90% being singletons. Treatment given: some 19 received Ad26.COV2.S at low or high dose, single or two shots; several received placebo; per-sample allocation not given. Sampling happened 63 days after the first vaccine or placebo injection. At a Boston site, the person donating was an adult of 18-55 years. Wuhan-strain spike was delivered by a replication-incompetent Ad26 vector. In regard to this clone: Its cognate antigen is unknown.

This sequence was found in a person between 18 and 59 years old who received the Ad26.COV2.S COVID-19 vaccine or a placebo. The chain recombines TRBV9 with TRBJ2-1; D might be TRBD1 or TRBD2, each matching 5 bases. Here the sequenced sample was peripheral blood, taken in a trial of Ad26.COV2.S vaccine versus placebo. The CDR3 bases are TGTGCCAGCAGCGTAGAGGGGCGAGGGGAGCAGTTCTTC. Translated: CASSVEGRGEQFF.